This paragraph covers one T cell receptor beta chain sequence. This CDR3 has 19 amino acids. The V and J ends lost 5 bases and 4 bases, in that order; junction bases with no gene match: 18. Germline values: CDR1 SEHNR, CDR2 FQNEAQ (reference sequence). The table came from immunoSEQ multiplex PCR; TCRdb's copy has only in-frame clones and leaves some out. The data hold tens of thousands of clones, with 85% to 95% observed a single time. The data stem from a study of technical replicates of blood from a few donors. This chain connects TRBV7-9 to TRBJ2-3; 10 nucleotides match TRBD2. The specimen was T cells isolated from PBMCs. This TCR was recovered from a human donor in good health. CDR3 loop: CASSPAALGSGRASDTQYF. CDR3 DNA: TGTGCCAGCAGCCCCGCGGCTTTGGGGAGCGGGAGGGCCTCAGATACGCAGTATTTT. Full variable domain (remainder filled in from reference TRBV7-9 and TRBJ2-3): DTGVSQNPRHKITKRGQNVTFRCDPISEHNRLYWYRQTLGQGPEFLTYFQNEAQLEKSRLLSDRFSAERPKGSFSTLEIQRTEQGDSAMYLCASSPAALGSGRASDTQYFGPGTRLTVL.